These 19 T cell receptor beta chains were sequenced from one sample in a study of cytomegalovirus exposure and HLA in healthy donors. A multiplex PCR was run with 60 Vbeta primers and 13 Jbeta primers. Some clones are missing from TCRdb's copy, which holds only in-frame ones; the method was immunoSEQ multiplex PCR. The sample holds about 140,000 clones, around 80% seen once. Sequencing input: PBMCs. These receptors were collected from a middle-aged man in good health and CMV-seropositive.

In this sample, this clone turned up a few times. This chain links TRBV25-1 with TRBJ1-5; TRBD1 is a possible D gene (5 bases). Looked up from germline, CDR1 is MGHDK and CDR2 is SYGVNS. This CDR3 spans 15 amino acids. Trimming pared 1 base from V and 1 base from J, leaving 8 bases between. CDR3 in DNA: TGTGCCAGCAGTGAATGGGGGGGAAGCAATCAGCCCCAGCATTTT. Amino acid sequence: CASSEWGGSNQPQHF.

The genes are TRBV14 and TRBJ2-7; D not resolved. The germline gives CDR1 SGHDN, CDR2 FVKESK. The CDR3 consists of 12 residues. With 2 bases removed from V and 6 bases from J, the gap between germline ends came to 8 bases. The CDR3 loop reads CASSQPFREQYF. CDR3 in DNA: TGTGCCAGCAGCCAACCCTTTCGCGAGCAGTACTTC.

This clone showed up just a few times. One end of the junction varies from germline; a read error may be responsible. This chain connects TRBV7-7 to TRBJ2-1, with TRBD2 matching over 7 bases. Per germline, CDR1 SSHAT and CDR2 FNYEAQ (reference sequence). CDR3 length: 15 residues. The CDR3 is CASSPAGPTYNEQFF. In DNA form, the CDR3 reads TGTGCTAGCAGCCCAGCGGGACCCACCTACAATGAGCAGTTCTTC. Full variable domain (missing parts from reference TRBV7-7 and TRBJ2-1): GAGVSQSPRYKVTKRGQDVTLRCDPISSHATLYWYQQALGQGPEFLTYFNYEAQPDKSGLPSDRFSAERPEGSISTLTIQRTEQRDSAMYRCASSPAGPTYNEQFFGPGTRLTVL.

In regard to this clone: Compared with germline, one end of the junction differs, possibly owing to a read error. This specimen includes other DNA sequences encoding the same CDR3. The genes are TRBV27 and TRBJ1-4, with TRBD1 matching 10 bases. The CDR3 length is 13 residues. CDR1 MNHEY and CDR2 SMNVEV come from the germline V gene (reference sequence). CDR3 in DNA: TGTGCTAGCAGGCCTAGGACAGGGGGAAAACTGTTTTTT. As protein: CASRPRTGGKLFF.

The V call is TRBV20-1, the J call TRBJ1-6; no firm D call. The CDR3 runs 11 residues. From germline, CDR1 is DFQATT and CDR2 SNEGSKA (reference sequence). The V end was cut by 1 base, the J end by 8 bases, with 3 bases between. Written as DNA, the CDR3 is TGCAGTGCTAGAGCGGATTCACCCCTCCACTTT. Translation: CSARADSPLHF.

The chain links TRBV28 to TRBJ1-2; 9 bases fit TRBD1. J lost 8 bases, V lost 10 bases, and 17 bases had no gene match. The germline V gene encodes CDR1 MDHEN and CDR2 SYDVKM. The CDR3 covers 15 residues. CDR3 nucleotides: TGTGCCACGGTTAGGACAGGGGCCATCCCAGGCGGCTACACCTTC. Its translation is CATVRTGAIPGGYTF.

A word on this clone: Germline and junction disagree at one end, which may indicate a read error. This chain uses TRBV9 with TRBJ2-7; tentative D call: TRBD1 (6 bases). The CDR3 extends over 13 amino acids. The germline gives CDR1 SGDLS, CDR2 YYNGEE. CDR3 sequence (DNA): TGTGCCAGCAGCGCCGGACAGAGCTACGAGCAGTGCTTC. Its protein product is CASSAGQSYEQCF.

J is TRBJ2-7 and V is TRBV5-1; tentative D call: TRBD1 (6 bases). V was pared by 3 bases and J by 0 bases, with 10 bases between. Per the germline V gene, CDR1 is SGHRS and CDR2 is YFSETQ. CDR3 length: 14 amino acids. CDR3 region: CASSSGAISYEQYF. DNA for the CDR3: TGCGCCAGCAGCTCAGGGGCGATCTCCTACGAGCAGTACTTC.

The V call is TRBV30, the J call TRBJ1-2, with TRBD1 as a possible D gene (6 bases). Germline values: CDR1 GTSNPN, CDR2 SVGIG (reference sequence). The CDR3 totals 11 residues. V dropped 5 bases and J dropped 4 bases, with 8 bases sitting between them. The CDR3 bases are TGTGCCTGGGACAGGCGCTATGGCTACACCTTC. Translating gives CAWDRRYGYTF. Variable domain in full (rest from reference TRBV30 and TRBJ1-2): SQTIHQWPATLVQPVGSPLSLECTVEGTSNPNLYWYRQAAGRGLQLLFYSVGIGQISSEVPQNLSASRPQDRQFILSSKKLLLSDSGFYLCAWDRRYGYTFGSGTRLTVV.

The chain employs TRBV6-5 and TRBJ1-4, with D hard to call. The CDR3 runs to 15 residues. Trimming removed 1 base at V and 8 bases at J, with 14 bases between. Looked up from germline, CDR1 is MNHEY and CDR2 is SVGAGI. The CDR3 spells CASSYFGEEQEKLFF. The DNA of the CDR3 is TGTGCCAGCAGTTACTTTGGGGAGGAACAGGAAAAACTGTTTTTT.

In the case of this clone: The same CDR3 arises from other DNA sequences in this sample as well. CDR3 DNA: TGTGCCAGCAGCTTGAATAGCGGGAGTTACAATGAGCAGTTCTTC. Translation gives CASSLNSGSYNEQFF. This chain uses TRBV5-4 with TRBJ2-1, with 9 positions matching TRBD2. The J segment lost 4 bases and the V segment lost 1 base, leaving 3 bases of the junction unmatched. This CDR3 contains 15 residues. Germline-derived CDR1 and CDR2 are SGHNT and YYREEE (reference sequence). Combining the CDR3 with reference TRBV5-4 and TRBJ2-1 gives the whole variable domain ETGVTQSPTHLIKTRGQQVTLRCSSQSGHNTVSWYQQALGQGPQFIFQYYREEENGRGNFPPRFSGLQFPNYSSELNVNALELDDSALYLCASSLNSGSYNEQFFGPGTRLTVL.

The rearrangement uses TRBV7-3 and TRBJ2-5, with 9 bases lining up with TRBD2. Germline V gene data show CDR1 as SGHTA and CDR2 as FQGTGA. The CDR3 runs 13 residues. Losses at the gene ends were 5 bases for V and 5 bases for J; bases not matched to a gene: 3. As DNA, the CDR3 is TGTGCCAGCAGCCCTAGCGGGATGGAGACCCAGTACTTC. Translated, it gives CASSPSGMETQYF.

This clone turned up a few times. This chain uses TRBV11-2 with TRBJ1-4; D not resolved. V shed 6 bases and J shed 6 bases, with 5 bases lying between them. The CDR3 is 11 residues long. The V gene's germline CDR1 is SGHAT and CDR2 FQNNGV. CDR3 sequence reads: CASSRYEKLFF. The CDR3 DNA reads TGTGCCAGCAGTCGGTATGAAAAACTGTTTTTT.

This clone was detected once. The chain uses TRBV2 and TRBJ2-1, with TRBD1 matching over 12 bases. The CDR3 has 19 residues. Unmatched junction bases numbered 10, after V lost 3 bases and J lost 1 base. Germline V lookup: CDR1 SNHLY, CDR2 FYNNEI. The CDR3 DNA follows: TGTGCCAGCAGTGACCCCGGGACAGGGGGCACTGGGTCCTACAATGAGCAGTTCTTC. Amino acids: CASSDPGTGGTGSYNEQFF.

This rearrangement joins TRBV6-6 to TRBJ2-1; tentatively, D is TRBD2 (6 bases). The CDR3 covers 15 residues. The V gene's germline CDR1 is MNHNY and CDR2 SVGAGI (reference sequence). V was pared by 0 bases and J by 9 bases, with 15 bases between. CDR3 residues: CASSYSGGLLGEQFF. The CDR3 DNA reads TGTGCCAGCAGTTACTCGGGAGGCCTGCTGGGTGAGCAGTTCTTC.

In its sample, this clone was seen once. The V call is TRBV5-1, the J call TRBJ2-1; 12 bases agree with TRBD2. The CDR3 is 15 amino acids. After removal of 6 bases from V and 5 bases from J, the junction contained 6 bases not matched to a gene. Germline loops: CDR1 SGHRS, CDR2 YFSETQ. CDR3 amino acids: CASTYLAGGDNEQFF. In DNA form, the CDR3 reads TGCGCCAGCACCTACCTAGCGGGAGGGGACAATGAGCAGTTCTTC.

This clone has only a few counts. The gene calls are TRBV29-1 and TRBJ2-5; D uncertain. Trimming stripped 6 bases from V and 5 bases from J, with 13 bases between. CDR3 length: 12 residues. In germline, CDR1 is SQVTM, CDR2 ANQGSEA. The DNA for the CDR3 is TGCAGCGTCCTCCCAGTCCGTGAGACCCAGTACTTC. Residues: CSVLPVRETQYF.

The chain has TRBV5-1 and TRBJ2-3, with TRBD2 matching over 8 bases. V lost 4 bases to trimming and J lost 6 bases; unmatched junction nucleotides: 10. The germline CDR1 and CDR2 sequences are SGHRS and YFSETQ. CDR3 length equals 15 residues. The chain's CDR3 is CASSEREWGSDTQYF. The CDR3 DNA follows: TGCGCCAGCAGCGAGCGGGAGTGGGGGTCGGATACGCAGTATTTT.

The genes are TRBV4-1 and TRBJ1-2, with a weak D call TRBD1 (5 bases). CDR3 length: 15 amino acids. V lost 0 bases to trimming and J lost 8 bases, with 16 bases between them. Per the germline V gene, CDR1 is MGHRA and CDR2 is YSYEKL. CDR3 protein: CASSQDPSGVGGYTF. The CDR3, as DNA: TGCGCCAGCAGCCAAGACCCGTCGGGGGTTGGCGGCTACACCTTC.